This TCR beta chain was observed in a study of response to subunit inactivated influenza vaccine. Regarding the study as a whole: New T cells are recruited in small numbers by each seasonal influenza vaccination, according to the authors' suggestion.

The trim removed 1 base at V and 8 bases at J, leaving 3 bases unmatched. Germline lookup yields CDR1 SEHNR and CDR2 FQNEAQ (reference sequence). The CDR3 contains 14 residues. Via MiXCR, TCRdb re-called the RT-PCR reads, giving one row per CDR3 protein. Here the sample spans approximately 490,000 distinct CDR3 sequences, 6.5% to 8% being singletons. As regards this clonotype: Its antigen remains unidentified.

The input for sequencing was PBMCs from blood, taken less than 30 months after vaccination. The chain uses TRBV7-9 and TRBJ1-3; 9 bases agree with TRBD1. The TCR originated in a man aged 50 to 69 who received an inactivated influenza vaccine. The CDR3 DNA follows: TGTGCCAGCAGCTTAGTGGACAGGGGTTACACCATATATTTT. Its protein product is CASSLVDRGYTIYF.